This TCR beta chain was sequenced in a study of Graves' ophthalmopathy and Graves' hyperthyroidism (dated by TCRdb to 2016 to 2018). Background for the entire study: Peripheral blood was collected at initial diagnosis, before any treatment. To tell Graves' ophthalmopathy apart from Graves' hyperthyroidism, and to predict which patients would progress to ophthalmopathy, the study relied on TCR beta repertoire signatures. In total, under 150 blood samples were TCR-sequenced: approximately 42 ophthalmopathy, some 72 hyperthyroidism and about 17 hyperthyroidism-to-ophthalmopathy patients. A discovery set of 100 patients (43 ophthalmopathy, fewer than 60 stable hyperthyroidism) was enrolled to explore V-J signatures distinguishing ophthalmopathy from hyperthyroidism. An independent validation cohort comprised about 20 hyperthyroidism patients and 15 to 17 patients who later progressed from hyperthyroidism to ophthalmopathy. In roughly 6 hyperthyroidism patients, T-cell repertoires of thyroid tissue and blood were compared. Following sample collection, hyperthyroidism patients were given methimazole at a starting dose of 30 mg daily, and ophthalmopathy patients were given high-dose intravenous methylprednisolone. The 100 or so discovery patients were divided at random into training and test sets in a 7:3 ratio.

For repertoire sequencing, the TCR beta CDR3 regions were amplified from RNA transcripts. A first-round RT-PCR used HTBI primers with the Qiagen OneStep RT-PCR kit, followed by a second-round multiplex PCR, size selection and purification. Libraries were sequenced paired-end with 100 bp reads on an Illumina HiSeq2000. On the study's bioinformatics: SOAPnuke was used to process the reads, removing any read that contained adapters or uncalled bases, had a mean Phred below 15, or lacked an exact match to the constant primer or identifier. COPE v1.2.5 was used to merge the high-quality paired reads. Each unique nucleotide sequence was treated as a clonotype, and MiTCR v1.1 was used to align the clonotypes to the IMGT TRB V, D and J references. The analysis was limited to V-J combinations with a frequency above 0.0001, which together covered 99.2% of the repertoires. For each V-J combination, a TCR clonal expansion and chaos score was defined as the ratio of F50 clonal expansion to chaos observed in the TCRdist matrix. Welch's t-statistics and random forest were used to narrow the features down to 10 to 15 V-J combinations, which were then fed into a naive Bayes classifier. Thyroid-blood repertoire similarity was quantified with the Morisita-Horn index. In TCRdb, the public reads were trimmed at Q25 with fastp and aligned with MiXCR, with productive beta chains retained. One record per CDR3 amino acid sequence lists the most common genes and DNA. These V and J calls originate from TCRdb's pipeline instead of the authors' own analysis. In this sample the table shows 170,000 or so distinct CDR3 sequences, about 40% of which occur a single time. Of the sample, roughly 6% is held by the ten largest clones.

General findings and caveats noted by the study authors: Most of the expanded thyroid clonotypes with a frequency above 0.001 were also detected in blood, and it was suggested that the thyroid immune response may be reflected by blood repertoires. No statistical method was used to predetermine the sample size, and group allocation was not hidden from the investigators. In validation, the model predicted ophthalmopathy progression with 70.59% sensitivity and 72% to 80% specificity; 12 predicted patients were CT-confirmed with GO in a median of 6.5 months. In cross-validation, the 13-signature model distinguished ophthalmopathy from stable hyperthyroidism with 85% to 90% sensitivity and 81.08% specificity, and in the test set the corresponding values were approximately 80% and 68%.

Ophthalmopathy patients were characterized by moderately to severely active disease, a Clinical Activity Score of at least 3, a NOSPECS grade of at least 4, and a disease duration under 3 months. Anyone with other autoimmune diseases, uncontrolled infections, pregnancy or lactation was excluded from the study. Clinical symptoms, serum thyroxine, TRAb, thyroid ultrasound and orbital computed tomography were used for diagnosis. Ficoll-Paque density gradient centrifugation was used to isolate PBMCs from about 9 ml of fresh peripheral blood. Total RNA was extracted with Trizol reagent and quality-checked on an Agilent 2100 Bioanalyzer. V is clipped by 0 bases and J by 5 bases, and the sequence between their germline boundaries is 9 bases long. Based on the germline V gene, the CDR1 and CDR2 sequences are SGHRS and YFSETQ. The CDR3 numbers 13 residues from cysteine through phenylalanine. The CDR3 DNA has 39 bases and is translated from base 1.

Many counts were recorded for this clonotype. The antigen it recognizes is unknown. Base qualities were left out, and no much larger clone turns up one base away. Sequenced input: peripheral blood. The receptor's source is a woman between 40 and 55 years old with Graves' ophthalmopathy. Donor details come from another sample of the same person, matched by shared clones. The V and J segments used are TRBV5-1 and TRBJ2-7; no confident D gene assignment can be made. The CDR3 sequence is CASSLGPHDEQYF. In nucleotide form, the sequence is TGCGCCAGCAGCTTGGGGCCGCATGACGAGCAGTACTTC. Extended through the reference TRBV5-1 and TRBJ2-7 proteins, this CDR3 yields the full variable domain: KAGVTQTPRYLIKTRGQQVTLSCSPISGHRSVSWYQQTPGQGLQFLFEYFSETQRNKGNFPGRFSGRQFSNSRSEMNVSTLELGDSALYLCASSLGPHDEQYFGPGTRLTVT.